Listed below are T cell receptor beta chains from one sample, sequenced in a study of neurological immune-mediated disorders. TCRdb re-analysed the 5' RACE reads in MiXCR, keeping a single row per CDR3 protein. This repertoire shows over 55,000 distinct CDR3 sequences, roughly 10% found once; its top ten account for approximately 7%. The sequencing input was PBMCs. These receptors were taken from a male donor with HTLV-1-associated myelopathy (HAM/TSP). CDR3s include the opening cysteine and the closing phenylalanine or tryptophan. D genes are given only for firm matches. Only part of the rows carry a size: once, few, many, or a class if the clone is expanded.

DNA: TGCAGTGCCAAGACAGCAAGTCAGCCCCAGCATTTT
CDR3: CSAKTASQPQHF
J: TRBJ1-5
size: many
V: TRBV20-1
D: .

DNA: TGTGCCAGCAGCGTAGGGGGGGCAGCTAGGTTGGCTTTCTTT
CDR3: CASSVGGAARLAFF
J: TRBJ1-1
size: many
V: TRBV9
D: .

DNA: TGTGCCAGCAGCCCGCGGTCCCCGAGGACTAATGAAAAACTGTTTTTT
CDR3: CASSPRSPRTNEKLFF
J: TRBJ1-4
size: many
V: TRBV28
D: .

DNA: TGCGCCAGCAGCCCCCACGGGGGGGCAATTTACGAGCAGTACTTC
CDR3: CASSPHGGAIYEQYF
J: TRBJ2-7
size: many
V: TRBV5-1
D: TRBD2

DNA: TGTGCCACCAGTGACCCAGGGGCTACAAGTGTCGGGGAGCTGTTTTTT
CDR3: CATSDPGATSVGELFF
J: TRBJ2-2
size: many
V: TRBV24-1
D: .

DNA: TGTGCCAGCTCACCCCCAGGGTACAATGAGCAGTTCTTC
CDR3: CASSPPGYNEQFF
J: TRBJ2-1
size: .
V: TRBV18
D: .

DNA: TGTGCCAGCTCCCAAGGCGGTAACACCGTGGAGCTGTTTTTT
CDR3: CASSQGGNTVELFF
J: TRBJ2-2
size: once
V: TRBV18
D: .

DNA: TGTGCCACCAGCAGAGATTTTCAAGGAGGGGATACGCAGTATTTT
CDR3: CATSRDFQGGDTQYF
J: TRBJ2-3
size: .
V: TRBV15
D: .

DNA: TGCAGTGCGGGGTCAGCGGGGGGCCCCGGTGGGGTTGGTACGCAGTATTTT
CDR3: CSAGSAGGPGGVGTQYF
J: TRBJ2-3
size: many
V: TRBV20-1
D: TRBD2

DNA: TGTGCCAGCAGCTCTCAGGGGGATTCACCCCTCCACTTT
CDR3: CASSSQGDSPLHF
J: TRBJ1-6
size: many
V: TRBV7-6
D: TRBD1

DNA: TGTGCCAGCAGCCTGACAGGGACCTACGAGCAGTACTTC
CDR3: CASSLTGTYEQYF
J: TRBJ2-7
size: many
V: TRBV11-1
D: TRBD1

DNA: TGTGCCAGCAGCTTGAGCGGGGGGGCTTACAATGAGCAGTTCTTC
CDR3: CASSLSGGAYNEQFF
J: TRBJ2-1
size: few
V: TRBV7-8
D: TRBD2

DNA: TGTGCCAGCAGCCCGCCTATCGTAAGCTCCTACAATGAGCAGTTCTTC
CDR3: CASSPPIVSSYNEQFF
J: TRBJ2-1
size: many
V: TRBV5-6
D: .

DNA: TGTGCCAGCAGCTTCACCGGGACAGGGTCTGAAGATACGCAGTATTTT
CDR3: CASSFTGTGSEDTQYF
J: TRBJ2-3
size: many
V: TRBV7-2
D: TRBD1

DNA: TGCAGTGCTAGAGGGTGGGAGGATACGCCCCAGCATTTT
CDR3: CSARGWEDTPQHF
J: TRBJ1-5
size: .
V: TRBV20-1
D: .

DNA: TGTGCCAGCAGTTTCCTAGCGAACGAAGAGACCCAGTACTTC
CDR3: CASSFLANEETQYF
J: TRBJ2-5
size: many
V: TRBV12-3/TRBV12-4
D: .

DNA: TGCGCCAGCAGCCAAGATCTGTCACGGGGGGGCCTTCAAGAGACCCAGTACTTC
CDR3: CASSQDLSRGGLQETQYF
J: TRBJ2-5
size: few
V: TRBV4-3
D: TRBD2

DNA: TGTGCCAGCAGCCAAGATCCGGGGTGGGATGAGCAGTTCTTC
CDR3: CASSQDPGWDEQFF
J: TRBJ2-1
size: many
V: TRBV3-1
D: .

DNA: TGTGCCAGCTCACCGAAAACGGGACAGAGCTACGAGAAGTACTTC
CDR3: CASSPKTGQSYEKYF
J: TRBJ2-7
size: .
V: TRBV18
D: TRBD1

DNA: TGTGCCAGCAGCCCCAGCGGGGCTGTGAATGAGCAGTTCTTC
CDR3: CASSPSGAVNEQFF
J: TRBJ2-1
size: many
V: TRBV5-4
D: TRBD2

DNA: TGCAGTGCTAGAGAGAACGTACGCGTCTATGGCTACACCTTC
CDR3: CSARENVRVYGYTF
J: TRBJ1-2
size: many
V: TRBV20-1
D: .

DNA: TGTGCCAGCAGAAGGCAGGGTGGCTTAGAGACCCAGTACTTC
CDR3: CASRRQGGLETQYF
J: TRBJ2-5
size: medium-sized
V: TRBV7-2
D: .

DNA: TGCGCCAGCAGCTCAAAGACAGGGAGACTCCTAAGTAGGGACAATGAGCAGTTCTTC
CDR3: CASSSKTGRLLSRDNEQFF
J: TRBJ2-1
size: many
V: TRBV5-1
D: TRBD1

DNA: TGCGCCAGCAGCTCTAACCGGGGTAACACTGAAGCTTTCTTT
CDR3: CASSSNRGNTEAFF
J: TRBJ1-1
size: .
V: TRBV5-1
D: .

DNA: TGTGCCAGCAGTTCGGACAGGGCCCACGAGCAGTACTTC
CDR3: CASSSDRAHEQYF
J: TRBJ2-7
size: many
V: TRBV28
D: TRBD1

DNA: TGCAGCGTCGGACAAGCAACTAATGAAAAACTGTTTTTT
CDR3: CSVGQATNEKLFF
J: TRBJ1-4
size: many
V: TRBV29-1
D: .

DNA: TGTGCCAGCCAACAGGGGGCCGTGAACACTGAAGCTTTCTTT
CDR3: CASQQGAVNTEAFF
J: TRBJ1-1
size: many
V: TRBV18
D: TRBD1

DNA: TGCAGTGCTAGGACGTCCGGGGGCAGCACAGATACGCAGTATTTT
CDR3: CSARTSGGSTDTQYF
J: TRBJ2-3
size: many
V: TRBV20-1
D: .

DNA: TGTGCCACCAGCAGCGGGACAGCCTCATGGCAGCCCCAGCATTTT
CDR3: CATSSGTASWQPQHF
J: TRBJ1-5
size: many
V: TRBV15
D: TRBD1

DNA: TGTGCCAGCAGTTTGTCGGGGTCCTTAAATCAGCCCCAGCATTTT
CDR3: CASSLSGSLNQPQHF
J: TRBJ1-5
size: many
V: TRBV6-5
D: .

DNA: TGTGCCACCAGCAGAGAATTCACAGTCCGGACTGAAGCTTTCTTT
CDR3: CATSREFTVRTEAFF
J: TRBJ1-1
size: many
V: TRBV15
D: .

DNA: TGCAGTGCTAGCCACCCTTCGGTCAAAAACATTCAGTACTTC
CDR3: CSASHPSVKNIQYF
J: TRBJ2-4
size: many
V: TRBV20-1
D: .

DNA: TGCGCCAGCAGACCGGACACAAACAATCAGCCCCAGCATTTT
CDR3: CASRPDTNNQPQHF
J: TRBJ1-5
size: many
V: TRBV5-1
D: .

DNA: TGTGCCAGCGGAGTGACAGGGCTCGAGCAGTACTTC
CDR3: CASGVTGLEQYF
J: TRBJ2-7
size: many
V: TRBV7-9
D: TRBD1

DNA: TGTGCCAGCAGCCTAAGTATTAGCTCCTATAATTCACCCCTCCACTTT
CDR3: CASSLSISSYNSPLHF
J: TRBJ1-6
size: many
V: TRBV7-2
D: .

DNA: TGCAGTGCTAGAGATCCGTGGGACGTAGCCTACGAGCAGTACTTC
CDR3: CSARDPWDVAYEQYF
J: TRBJ2-7
size: many
V: TRBV20-1
D: .

DNA: TGTGCCAGCAGTCCGCTAGGGAGCGGGGGGGCGTTATTC
CDR3: CASSPLGSGGALF
J: TRBJ2-1
size: many
V: TRBV12-3/TRBV12-4
D: TRBD2

DNA: TGCGCCAGCGCGGGACAGACGAACACCGGGGAGCTGTTTTTT
CDR3: CASAGQTNTGELFF
J: TRBJ2-2
size: many
V: TRBV5-1
D: .

DNA: TGTGCCAGCAGCGAGGCCGGATTCCGATCAGATACGCAGTATTTT
CDR3: CASSEAGFRSDTQYF
J: TRBJ2-3
size: many
V: TRBV7-2
D: .

DNA: TGCAGTGCTACGGGACTAGCGGGCTTAAGCTCCTACGAGCAGTACTTC
CDR3: CSATGLAGLSSYEQYF
J: TRBJ2-7
size: many
V: TRBV20-1
D: TRBD2

DNA: TGTGCCAGCAGCCCGGGACAGGGCGAAGCTTTCTTT
CDR3: CASSPGQGEAFF
J: TRBJ1-1
size: many
V: TRBV3-1
D: TRBD1

DNA: TGCGCCAGCAGCTCGCAAGACGGTCGTACGTCGCAGTTCTTC
CDR3: CASSSQDGRTSQFF
J: TRBJ2-1
size: .
V: TRBV5-1
D: .

DNA: TGCGCCAGCAGCTCCGGACAGGGCCTCAATGAGCAGTTCTTC
CDR3: CASSSGQGLNEQFF
J: TRBJ2-1
size: many
V: TRBV5-1
D: TRBD1

DNA: TGTGCCACCGCGGACAGGGATGATCAGCCCCAGCATTTT
CDR3: CATADRDDQPQHF
J: TRBJ1-5
size: many
V: TRBV10-3
D: TRBD1

DNA: TGTGCCAGCAGTGGGGGGACGATGGCGGCTTTCTTT
CDR3: CASSGGTMAAFF
J: TRBJ1-1
size: many
V: TRBV28
D: .

DNA: TGTGCCAGCAGCTTAATGAGCGGGGGGGGCACAGATACGCAGTATTTT
CDR3: CASSLMSGGGTDTQYF
J: TRBJ2-3
size: many
V: TRBV7-2
D: TRBD2

DNA: TGCGCCAGCAGCTTGAATCAGGGTGATGATACGCAGTATTTT
CDR3: CASSLNQGDDTQYF
J: TRBJ2-3
size: many
V: TRBV5-1
D: .

DNA: TGTGCCAGCAGACCTGGGACAGGGGGCTTTGACACTGAAGCTTTCTTT
CDR3: CASRPGTGGFDTEAFF
J: TRBJ1-1
size: many
V: TRBV6-5
D: TRBD1

DNA: TGCGCCAGCAGCTTGGCATGGGACGGAACCTACGAGCAGTACTTC
CDR3: CASSLAWDGTYEQYF
J: TRBJ2-7
size: many
V: TRBV5-1
D: .

DNA: TGCAGTGCTAGCCGAACCGACCGGGGGGGAAATCAGCCCCAGCATTTT
CDR3: CSASRTDRGGNQPQHF
J: TRBJ1-5
size: many
V: TRBV20-1
D: .

DNA: TGCGCCAGCAGCTTGGAGGCACAGGGGACCTACTATGGCTACACCTTC
CDR3: CASSLEAQGTYYGYTF
J: TRBJ1-2
size: many
V: TRBV5-1
D: TRBD1

DNA: TGTGCCACCAGCAGAGGAGGGGGTATGGGGACTGAAGCTTTCTTT
CDR3: CATSRGGGMGTEAFF
J: TRBJ1-1
size: many
V: TRBV15
D: .

DNA: TGTGCCATCACCGACCGGGACAGCCATAATGGCTACACCTTC
CDR3: CAITDRDSHNGYTF
J: TRBJ1-2
size: many
V: TRBV10-3
D: TRBD1

DNA: TGTGCCAGCAGCCAACCGGGACAGGGGGCTGGCGAGCAGTACTTC
CDR3: CASSQPGQGAGEQYF
J: TRBJ2-7
size: few
V: TRBV3-1
D: TRBD1

DNA: TGTGCCAGCACCTGGACTAGCGGGGACCATCGCGAGCAGTACTTC
CDR3: CASTWTSGDHREQYF
J: TRBJ2-7
size: many
V: TRBV6-5
D: TRBD2

DNA: TGTGCCACCAGTGATTCAGGGTATGGCTACACCTTC
CDR3: CATSDSGYGYTF
J: TRBJ1-2
size: many
V: TRBV24-1
D: .

DNA: TGCGCCAGCAGCTTGGATTCCCCGGGACAGGGAATCGATGGCTACACCTTC
CDR3: CASSLDSPGQGIDGYTF
J: TRBJ1-2
size: many
V: TRBV5-1
D: TRBD1

DNA: TGTGCCAGCAGTTATAGTCGGGGGGTAAACATTCAGTACTTC
CDR3: CASSYSRGVNIQYF
J: TRBJ2-4
size: many
V: TRBV6-2/TRBV6-3
D: TRBD2